Listed below are T cell receptor beta chains from one sample, sequenced in a study of T cell repertoires in aging, cancer and after chemotherapy. One entry per CDR3 protein results from TCRdb running MiXCR on the multiplex PCR reads. Found here are about 6,200 distinct CDR3 sequences, approximately 30% of them singletons; the top ten hold about 4%. The sequenced sample was blood. The receptor set was obtained from a human donor in good health. The conserved cysteine and the conserved F or W are not part of the CDR3 here. The D gene is left open where the match is weak.

.,TRBJ2-5,TRBV6-2/TRBV6-3,ASSLIADKAKETQY
.,TRBJ1-4,TRBV20-1,SAGVATNEKLF
TRBD2,TRBJ2-1,TRBV20-1,SARDPGNGRAGEQF
TRBD2,TRBJ2-3,TRBV12-3/TRBV12-4,ASSFSWEGGPRRTDTQY
.,TRBJ1-5,TRBV11-2,ASSSARGQPQH
TRBD2,TRBJ2-7,TRBV4-1,ASSLGLAGGEDEQY
TRBD1,TRBJ2-3,TRBV29-1,SAFYSTGGPTDTQY
.,TRBJ2-3,TRBV19,ASSSSSASTDTQY
.,TRBJ1-2,TRBV24-1,ATSEPGQFYGYT
TRBD2,TRBJ2-1,TRBV5-6,ASSRAGWSYNEQF
TRBD1,TRBJ2-5,TRBV20-1,SARPRQGMYQETQY